A selection of T cell receptor beta chains follows, all from one sample in a study of shared clonotypes between healthy human individuals. Method: immunoSEQ multiplex PCR; TCRdb's copy keeps in-frame clones and lacks some. Of around 940,000 clones listed, over 60% are singletons. The source material was memory CD4+ T cells sorted from blood. Receptors originate from a man younger than 30 in good health. Both conserved end residues are part of each CDR3. D genes are given only for firm matches. The listing skips clone size in some rows; elsewhere it reads once, few, many or a size class.

clone_size: NA
v_call: TRBV10-2
j_call: TRBJ1-2
d_call: NA
cdr3_aa: CASSESTAIYGYTF
cdr3_nt: TGCGCCAGCAGTGAGTCGACAGCTATCTATGGCTACACCTTC

clone_size: NA
v_call: TRBV6-6
j_call: TRBJ1-1
d_call: NA
cdr3_aa: CASSYSAGNTEAFF
cdr3_nt: TGTGCCAGCAGTTACTCGGCAGGTAACACTGAAGCTTTCTTT

clone_size: NA
v_call: TRBV5-1
j_call: TRBJ2-3
d_call: TRBD1
cdr3_aa: CASRQQGVDTQYF
cdr3_nt: TGCGCCAGCAGACAACAGGGGGTAGATACGCAGTATTTT

clone_size: NA
v_call: TRBV28
j_call: TRBJ1-4
d_call: NA
cdr3_aa: CAIKDRNNEKLFF
cdr3_nt: TGTGCCATCAAAGACAGGAATAATGAAAAACTGTTTTTT

clone_size: NA
v_call: TRBV6-1
j_call: TRBJ1-2
d_call: TRBD1
cdr3_aa: CASGSTGGTGYTF
cdr3_nt: TGTGCCAGCGGATCGACAGGGGGGACTGGCTACACCTTC

clone_size: NA
v_call: TRBV10-2
j_call: TRBJ2-5
d_call: TRBD2
cdr3_aa: CASSESASGRATSSETQYF
cdr3_nt: TGCGCCAGCAGTGAGTCCGCTAGCGGGAGGGCAACTAGTTCGGAGACCCAGTACTTC

clone_size: NA
v_call: TRBV7-9
j_call: TRBJ2-5
d_call: TRBD1
cdr3_aa: CASSPGTGGQETQYF
cdr3_nt: TGTGCCAGCAGCCCAGGGACAGGGGGCCAAGAGACCCAGTACTTC

clone_size: NA
v_call: TRBV19
j_call: TRBJ1-6
d_call: TRBD1
cdr3_aa: CASSRQGADSPLHF
cdr3_nt: TGTGCCAGTAGTAGACAGGGGGCCGATTCACCCCTCCACTTT

clone_size: NA
v_call: TRBV4-1
j_call: TRBJ2-5
d_call: TRBD1
cdr3_aa: CASSQEGSAGGRETQYF
cdr3_nt: TGCGCCAGCAGCCAAGAAGGTAGTGCAGGGGGCCGTGAGACCCAGTACTTC

clone_size: NA
v_call: TRBV28
j_call: TRBJ1-5
d_call: NA
cdr3_aa: CASSPSGLSNQPQHF
cdr3_nt: TGTGCCAGCAGTCCCTCAGGGTTGAGCAATCAGCCCCAGCATTTT

clone_size: NA
v_call: TRBV20-1
j_call: TRBJ2-1
d_call: TRBD1
cdr3_aa: CSARDGDRGFF
cdr3_nt: TGCAGTGCTAGAGATGGGGACAGGGGATTCTTC

clone_size: NA
v_call: TRBV7-7
j_call: TRBJ2-5
d_call: NA
cdr3_aa: CASSLGGREETQYF
cdr3_nt: TGTGCTAGCAGCTTAGGTGGGAGAGAAGAGACCCAGTACTTC

clone_size: NA
v_call: TRBV2
j_call: TRBJ2-7
d_call: NA
cdr3_aa: CASSAEYEQYF
cdr3_nt: TGTGCCAGCAGCGCCGAATACGAGCAGTACTTC

clone_size: NA
v_call: TRBV2
j_call: TRBJ1-2
d_call: TRBD1
cdr3_aa: CASSFLGQGYGYTF
cdr3_nt: TGTGCCAGCAGCTTTCTTGGACAGGGCTATGGCTACACCTTC

clone_size: NA
v_call: TRBV6-1
j_call: TRBJ2-3
d_call: NA
cdr3_aa: CASGRTRTDTQYF
cdr3_nt: TGTGCCAGCGGCCGCACGCGCACAGATACGCAGTATTTT

clone_size: NA
v_call: TRBV6-1
j_call: TRBJ2-5
d_call: NA
cdr3_aa: CASSWEAETQYF
cdr3_nt: TGTGCCAGCAGTTGGGAGGCAGAGACCCAGTACTTC

clone_size: NA
v_call: TRBV21-1
j_call: TRBJ2-3
d_call: NA
cdr3_aa: CATLLGTTDTQYF
cdr3_nt: TGTGCCACCTTACTGGGGACCACAGATACGCAGTATTTT

clone_size: few
v_call: TRBV7-2
j_call: TRBJ2-7
d_call: TRBD1
cdr3_aa: CASSLQGQGPYEQYF
cdr3_nt: TGTGCCAGCAGCTTACAGGGACAGGGGCCCTACGAGCAGTACTTC

clone_size: NA
v_call: TRBV5-1
j_call: TRBJ2-5
d_call: NA
cdr3_aa: CASSFQTLQETQYF
cdr3_nt: TGCGCCAGCAGCTTTCAGACCCTACAAGAGACCCAGTACTTC

clone_size: NA
v_call: TRBV10-3
j_call: TRBJ2-3
d_call: NA
cdr3_aa: CAISGPPGGSTDTQYF
cdr3_nt: TGTGCCATCAGTGGTCCCCCGGGGGGCAGCACAGATACGCAGTATTTT